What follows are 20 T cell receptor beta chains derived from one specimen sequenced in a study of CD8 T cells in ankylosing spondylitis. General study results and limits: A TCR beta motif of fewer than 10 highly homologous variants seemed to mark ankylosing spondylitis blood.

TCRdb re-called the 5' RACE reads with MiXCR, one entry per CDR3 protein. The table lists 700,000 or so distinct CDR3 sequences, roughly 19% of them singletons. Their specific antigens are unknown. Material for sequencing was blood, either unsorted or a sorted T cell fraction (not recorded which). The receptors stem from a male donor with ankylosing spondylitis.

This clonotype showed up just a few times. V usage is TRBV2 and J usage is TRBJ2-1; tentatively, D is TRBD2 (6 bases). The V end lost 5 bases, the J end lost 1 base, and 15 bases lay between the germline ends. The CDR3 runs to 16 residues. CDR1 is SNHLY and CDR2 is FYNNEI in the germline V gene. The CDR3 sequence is CASSSPLGTSYNEQFF. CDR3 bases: TGTGCCAGCAGTTCACCCCTAGGGACTTCCTACAATGAGCAGTTCTTC.

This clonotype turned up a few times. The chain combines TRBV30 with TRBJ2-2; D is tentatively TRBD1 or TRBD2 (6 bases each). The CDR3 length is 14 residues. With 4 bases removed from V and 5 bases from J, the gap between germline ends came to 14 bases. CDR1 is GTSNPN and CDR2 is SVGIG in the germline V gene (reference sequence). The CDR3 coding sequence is TGTGCCTGGAAGTGGGGGGCCGGGACCGGGGAGCTGTTTTTT. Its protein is CAWKWGAGTGELFF.

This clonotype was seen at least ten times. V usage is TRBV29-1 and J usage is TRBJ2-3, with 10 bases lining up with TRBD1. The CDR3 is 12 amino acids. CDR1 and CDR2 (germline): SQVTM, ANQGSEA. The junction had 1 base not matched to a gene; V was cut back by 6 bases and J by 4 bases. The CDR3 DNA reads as TGCAGCGTAGGACAGGGGGCAGATACGCAGTATTTT. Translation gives CSVGQGADTQYF.

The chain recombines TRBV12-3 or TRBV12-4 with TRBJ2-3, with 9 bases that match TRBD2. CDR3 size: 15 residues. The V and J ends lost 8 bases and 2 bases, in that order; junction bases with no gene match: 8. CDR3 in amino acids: CASGLAGAPTDTQYF. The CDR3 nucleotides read TGTGCCAGCGGCTTAGCGGGGGCCCCCACAGATACGCAGTATTTT.

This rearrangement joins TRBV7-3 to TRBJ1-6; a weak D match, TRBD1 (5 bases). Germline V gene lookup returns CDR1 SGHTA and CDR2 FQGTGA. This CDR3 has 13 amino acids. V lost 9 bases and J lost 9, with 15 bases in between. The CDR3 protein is CASQLQGGSPLHF. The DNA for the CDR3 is TGTGCCAGTCAATTGCAGGGAGGTTCACCCCTCCACTTT.

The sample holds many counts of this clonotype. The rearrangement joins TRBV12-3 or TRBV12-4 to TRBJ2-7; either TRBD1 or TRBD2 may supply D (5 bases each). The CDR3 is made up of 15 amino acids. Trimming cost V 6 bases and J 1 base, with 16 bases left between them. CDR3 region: CASSLRDGDSYEQYF. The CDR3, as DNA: TGTGCCAGCAGCCTACGGGACGGGGATTCCTACGAGCAGTACTTC.

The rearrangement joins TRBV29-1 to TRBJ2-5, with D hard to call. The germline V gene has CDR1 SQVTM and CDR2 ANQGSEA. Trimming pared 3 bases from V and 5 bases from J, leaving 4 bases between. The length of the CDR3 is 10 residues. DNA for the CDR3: TGCAGCGTTGAGTGGGAGACCCAGTACTTC. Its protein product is CSVEWETQYF. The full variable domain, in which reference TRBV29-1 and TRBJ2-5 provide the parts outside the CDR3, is SAVISQKPSRDICQRGTSLTIQCQVDSQVTMMFWYRQQPGQSLTLIATANQGSEATYESGFVIDKFPISRPNLTFSTLTVSNMSPEDSSIYLCSVEWETQYFGPGTRLLVL.

In DNA form, the CDR3 reads TGTGCCAGCAGTGAGTTAGGTTTTTCGTACAATGAGCAGTTCTTC. It specifies CASSELGFSYNEQFF. The genes are TRBV2 and TRBJ2-1; no reliable D call. This CDR3 region has 15 residues. In germline, CDR1 is SNHLY, CDR2 FYNNEI. Trimming left V 3 bases short and J 4 bases short, with 13 bases between.

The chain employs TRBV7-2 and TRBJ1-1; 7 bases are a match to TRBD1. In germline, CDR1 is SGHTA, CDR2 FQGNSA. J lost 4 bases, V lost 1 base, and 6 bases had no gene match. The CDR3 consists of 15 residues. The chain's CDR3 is CASSLGHSGGTEAFF. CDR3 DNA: TGTGCCAGCAGCTTAGGGCATTCAGGGGGCACTGAAGCTTTCTTT.

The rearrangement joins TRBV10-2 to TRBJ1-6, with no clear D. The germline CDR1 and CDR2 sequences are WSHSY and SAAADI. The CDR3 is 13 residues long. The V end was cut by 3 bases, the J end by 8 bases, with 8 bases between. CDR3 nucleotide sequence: TGCGCCAGCAGTGATATGGGATATTCACCCCTCCACTTT. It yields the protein CASSDMGYSPLHF.

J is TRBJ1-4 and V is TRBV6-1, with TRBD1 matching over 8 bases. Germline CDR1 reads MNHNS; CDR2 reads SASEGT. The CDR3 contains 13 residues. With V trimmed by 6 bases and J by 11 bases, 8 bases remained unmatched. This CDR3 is CASSKGQATKLFF. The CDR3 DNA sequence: TGTGCCAGCAGCAAGGGACAGGCCACTAAACTGTTTTTT.

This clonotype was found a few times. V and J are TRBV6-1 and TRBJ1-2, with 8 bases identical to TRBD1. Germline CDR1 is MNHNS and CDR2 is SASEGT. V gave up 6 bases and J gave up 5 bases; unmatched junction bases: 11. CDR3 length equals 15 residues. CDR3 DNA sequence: TGTGCCAGCAGCGAGACAGGGGTTTCCCCATATGGCTACACCTTC. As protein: CASSETGVSPYGYTF.

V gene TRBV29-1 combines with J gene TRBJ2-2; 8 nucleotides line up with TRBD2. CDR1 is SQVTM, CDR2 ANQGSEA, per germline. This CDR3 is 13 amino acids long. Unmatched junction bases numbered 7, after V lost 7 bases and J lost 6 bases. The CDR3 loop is CSGGLAGAGELFF. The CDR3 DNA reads TGCAGCGGCGGACTAGCCGGCGCCGGGGAGCTGTTTTTT.

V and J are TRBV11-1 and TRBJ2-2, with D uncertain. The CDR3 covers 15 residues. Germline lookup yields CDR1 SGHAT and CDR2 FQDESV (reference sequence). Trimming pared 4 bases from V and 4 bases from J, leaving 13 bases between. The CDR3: CASSSEYRATGELFF. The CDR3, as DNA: TGTGCCAGCAGCTCCGAGTATAGGGCCACCGGGGAGCTGTTTTTT.

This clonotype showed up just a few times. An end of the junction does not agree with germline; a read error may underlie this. The CDR3 DNA reads as TGCAGCGTTGAAGAACCGGGACAGGGTTTGCCCTTTTTT. Residues: CSVEEPGQGLPFF. The chain joins TRBV29-1 to TRBJ1-5; TRBD1 matches 9 bases. Germline V gene lookup returns CDR1 SQVTM and CDR2 ANQGSEA. The CDR3 is 13 residues long.

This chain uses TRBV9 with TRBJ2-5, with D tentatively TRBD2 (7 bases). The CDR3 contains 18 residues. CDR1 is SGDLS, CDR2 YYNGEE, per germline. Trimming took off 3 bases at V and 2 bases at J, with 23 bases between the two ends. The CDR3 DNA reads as TGTGCCAGCAGCGCCTCGCCGGGGGCGGGAGTTAGACAAGAGACCCAGTACTTC. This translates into CASSASPGAGVRQETQYF.

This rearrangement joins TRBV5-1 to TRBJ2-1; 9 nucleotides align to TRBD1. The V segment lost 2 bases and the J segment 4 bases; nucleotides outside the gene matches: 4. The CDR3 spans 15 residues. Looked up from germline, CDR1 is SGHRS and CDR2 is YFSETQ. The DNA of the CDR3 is TGCGCCAGCAGCTTCACGGGACAGGGTTACAATGAGCAGTTCTTC. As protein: CASSFTGQGYNEQFF.

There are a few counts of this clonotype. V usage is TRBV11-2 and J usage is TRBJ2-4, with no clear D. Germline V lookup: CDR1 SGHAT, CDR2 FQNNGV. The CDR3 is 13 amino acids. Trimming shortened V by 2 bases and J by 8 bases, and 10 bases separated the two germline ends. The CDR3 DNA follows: TGTGCCAGCAGCTTAAGGCGAGGTGACATTCAGTACTTC. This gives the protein CASSLRRGDIQYF.

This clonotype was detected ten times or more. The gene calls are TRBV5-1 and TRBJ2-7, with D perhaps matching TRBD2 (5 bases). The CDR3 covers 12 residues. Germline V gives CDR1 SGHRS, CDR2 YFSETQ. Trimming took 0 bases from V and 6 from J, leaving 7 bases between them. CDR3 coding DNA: TGCGCCAGCAGCTTGGCCAGCGGCGAGCAGTACTTC. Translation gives CASSLASGEQYF.

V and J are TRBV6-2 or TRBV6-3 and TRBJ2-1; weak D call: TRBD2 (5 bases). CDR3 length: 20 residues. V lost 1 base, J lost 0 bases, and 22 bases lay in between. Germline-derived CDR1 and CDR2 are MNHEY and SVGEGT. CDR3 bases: TGTGCCAGCAGTTACTTTGTATCCCCCAGCGGCCTAAGCTCCTACAATGAGCAGTTCTTC. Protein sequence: CASSYFVSPSGLSSYNEQFF.